This TCR beta chain was observed in a study of T-cell reconstitution after alpha-beta-depleted transplantation in children. Study conclusions and caveats: Newly made T cells mostly supplied T-cell counts and diversity one year after transplant. The study reportedly traced alpha-beta T cells about two months after transplant to several hundred expanded graft clones.

As it was prepared, the TCRbeta library received unique molecular identifiers. TCRdb independently ran MiXCR on the PCR reads; one entry per CDR3 protein. The table has more than 300,000 distinct CDR3 sequences, about a sixth seen once. This CDR3 contains 18 residues. V lost 6 bases to trimming and J lost 0 bases, with 24 bases between them. CDR1 is DFQATT, CDR2 SNEGSKA, per germline (reference sequence). As for this clonotype: Its cognate antigen is unknown.

The chain carries TRBV20-1 and TRBJ1-3; a possible D gene is TRBD1 (6 bases). The TCR originated in a male patient between 2 and 15 years old who had a stem cell transplant for acute lymphoblastic leukemia, so the T cells may come from the graft donor. The material was PBMCs, mostly from graft donor cells, obtained 360 days after TCRalphabeta/CD19-depleted stem cell transplant. The CDR3 DNA sequence: TGCAGTGCGGCGGGACACGGGGACCCGGTCCTCTCTGGAAACACCATATATTTT. Protein product: CSAAGHGDPVLSGNTIYF.